These 7 T cell receptor beta chains originate from one sample sequenced in a study of blood T cell repertoires in COVID-19. Libraries were prepared by immunoSEQ multiplex PCR; TCRdb keeps only in-frame clonotypes and omits some of them. The table lists a few hundred thousand clones, roughly four fifths of them singletons, with around 8.8% in the top ten. The sample consisted of PBMCs or T cells enriched from blood (not recorded which). The source is a man between 35 and 55 years old who had recovered from COVID-19.

V usage is TRBV2 and J usage is TRBJ1-5, with 7 bases lining up with TRBD1. Germline V gene data show CDR1 as SNHLY and CDR2 as FYNNEI. The CDR3 is 15 residues long. V trimming: 5 bases; J trimming: 3 bases; junction bases outside the gene matches: 7. CDR3 amino acids: CASSQGGQDNQPQHF. In DNA, the CDR3 is TGTGCCAGCAGTCAGGGGGGACAAGACAATCAGCCCCAGCATTTT.

The chain is built from TRBV11-2 and TRBJ2-7; TRBD1 agrees at 7 bases. CDR1 is SGHAT and CDR2 is FQNNGV in the germline V gene. The CDR3 extends over 14 amino acids. Germline trimming cut 3 bases from V and 2 bases from J; bases unmatched to any gene: 4. The CDR3 sequence: CASSLGQRTYEQYF. In nucleotides, the CDR3 is TGTGCCAGCAGCTTGGGACAGAGGACCTACGAGCAGTACTTC.

The rearrangement uses TRBV5-6 and TRBJ1-5, with TRBD1 matching over 10 bases. The CDR3 consists of 15 residues. Germline V gives CDR1 SGHDT, CDR2 YYEEEE. V was clipped by 4 bases and J by 2 bases; unmatched bases: 3. The CDR3 protein is CASSAGTGGNQPQHF. Written as DNA, the CDR3 is TGTGCCAGCAGCGCTGGGACAGGGGGCAATCAGCCCCAGCATTTT.

The gene calls are TRBV6-5 and TRBJ2-2, with TRBD2 as a possible D gene (5 bases). Germline V gene lookup returns CDR1 MNHEY and CDR2 SVGAGI. V shed 8 bases and J shed 7 bases, with 17 bases lying between them. This CDR3 comprises 14 residues. Here the CDR3 reads CASGPPPGNGELFF. As DNA, the CDR3 is TGTGCCAGCGGTCCACCGCCGGGAAACGGGGAGCTGTTTTTT.

The chain links TRBV5-1 to TRBJ1-1; possibly TRBD1 for D (5 bases). CDR1 is SGHRS and CDR2 is YFSETQ in the germline V gene. The CDR3 runs 15 residues. V lost 3 bases and J 2 bases, leaving 14 bases between the germline ends. Here the CDR3 reads CASSSYKTGNTEAFF. CDR3 nucleotide sequence: TGCGCCAGCAGCTCCTATAAAACAGGAAACACTGAAGCTTTCTTT. Filled out from reference TRBV5-1 and TRBJ1-1, the complete variable domain reads KAGVTQTPRYLIKTRGQQVTLSCSPISGHRSVSWYQQTPGQGLQFLFEYFSETQRNKGNFPGRFSGRQFSNSRSEMNVSTLELGDSALYLCASSSYKTGNTEAFFGQGTRLTVV.

J is TRBJ2-1 and V is TRBV25-1, with 10 positions matching TRBD2. Germline-derived CDR1 and CDR2 are MGHDK and SYGVNS. Losses at the gene ends were 2 bases for V and 7 bases for J; bases not matched to a gene: 8. This CDR3 is built from 16 residues. CDR3 in amino acids: CASSETLAGGLNEQFF. DNA of the CDR3: TGTGCCAGCAGTGAAACCTTAGCGGGGGGTCTTAATGAGCAGTTCTTC.

This rearrangement joins TRBV24-1 to TRBJ2-1; 9 bases agree with TRBD2. Looked up from germline, CDR1 is KGHDR and CDR2 is SFDVKD. The trim removed 9 bases at V and 6 bases at J, leaving 5 bases unmatched. The CDR3 sequence is 13 residues long. DNA for the CDR3: TGTGCCACCGCGGGAGGGCCCTTCAATGAGCAGTTCTTC. Residues: CATAGGPFNEQFF.